This T cell receptor beta chain was captured in a study of T-cell reconstitution after alpha-beta-depleted transplantation in children listed by TCRdb under 2016. Regarding the complete study: The study quantitatively tracked T-cell immune reconstitution after TCRalphabeta/CD19-depleted allogeneic hematopoietic cell transplantation in children using TCR repertoire profiling. The full study reports these points: In some patients, the high TCRbeta diversity seen at day 60 was put down to recipient T cells and intrathymic progenitors that had survived conditioning. Apparently early alphabetaT-cell count recovery about two months after transplant reportedly relied on only several hundred rapidly expanded clones derived from non-depleted graft cells. Over subsequent months, a decline in hyperexpanded clone frequencies was noted, and after one year, T-cell counts and TCRbeta diversity were mostly ascribed to newly produced T cells.

Receptor libraries were prepared by PCR. This sample was sequenced with an Illumina HiSeq 2500. TCR libraries were prepared with molecular barcoding, using unique molecular identifiers to normalize TCRbeta repertoire quantification. Starting from the raw public reads, TCRdb applied fastp trimming at Q25, assembled clones with MiXCR and retained in-frame beta chains. Rows with one shared CDR3 protein collapse into an entry with the most common genes and DNA. Within this sample are over 400,000 distinct CDR3 sequences, with approximately 41% of them counted one time only. Of the sample, under 30% is held by the ten largest clones. The sample's treatment or condition, from its label and the paper: allogeneic hematopoietic cell transplantation with graft depleted of TCRalphabeta T cells and CD19 B cells. TCRalphabeta/CD19-depleted allogeneic hematopoietic cell grafts were given to the transplant recipients, all of whom were children.

This clonotype was detected once. Its antigen has not been determined. Base qualities were left out, and no much larger clone turns up one base away. Just one read gives weak support. The source material was PBMCs, sampled before TCRalphabeta/CD19-depleted stem cell transplant. The TCR was taken from a girl aged 2 to 9 with aplastic anemia, due to receive a stem cell transplant.

The CDR3 protein: CASSARRDIQYF. The nucleotide sequence reads as follows: TGTGCCAGCAGCGCGCGCCGGGACATTCAGTACTTC. The rearrangement joined TRBV7-8 to TRBJ2-4; the D gene remains uncertain. V is cut by 5 bases and J by 8 bases, and the space between the germline ends is 10 bases. Including the terminal cysteine and phenylalanine, the CDR3 comprises 12 residues. The CDR3 DNA has 36 bases and is translated from base 1. Via the germline V gene, CDR1 is SGHVS and CDR2 FQNEAQ.